Listed here are 4 T cell receptor beta chains from one sample, sequenced in a study of T cells after yellow fever vaccination. TCRdb passed the 5' RACE reads through MiXCR, listing each CDR3 protein once. The sample carries roughly 340,000 distinct CDR3 sequences, roughly 8.7% recorded once. The sequenced sample was PBMCs, obtained on the day of the first yellow fever vaccination. These TCRs come from a man aged 18-30 years who received the YFV17D yellow fever vaccine.

This clonotype was detected a few times. J is TRBJ1-5 and V is TRBV27; unclear D gene. Germline values: CDR1 MNHEY, CDR2 SMNVEV (reference sequence). This CDR3 contains 15 residues. V gave up 1 base and J gave up 0 bases, with 7 bases separating them. Here the CDR3 DNA reads TGTGCCAGCAGTTTATTCGCCGTTAGCAATCAGCCCCAGCATTTT. This sequence encodes CASSLFAVSNQPQHF.

This clonotype was detected a few times. This chain joins TRBV11-1 and TRBJ2-3; TRBD2 matches 14 bases. The CDR3 covers 19 residues. Looked up from germline, CDR1 is SGHAT and CDR2 is FQDESV (reference sequence). V gave up 7 bases and J gave up 1 base; unmatched junction bases: 13. The CDR3 coding sequence is TGTGCCAGCACCCTAACGACTAGCGGGGGGGACCCGCGCACAGATACGCAGTATTTT. Its translation is CASTLTTSGGDPRTDTQYF.

This chain joins TRBV2 and TRBJ2-6; 8 bases map to TRBD1. V dropped 4 bases and J dropped 2; count of bases not matched to a gene: 1. Germline lookup yields CDR1 SNHLY and CDR2 FYNNEI. This CDR3 has 15 amino acids. CDR3 sequence: CASSAGGAGANVLTF. The CDR3 DNA is TGTGCCAGCAGTGCAGGGGGCGCTGGGGCCAACGTCCTGACTTTC.

This rearrangement joins TRBV4-2 to TRBJ1-6; 7 bases align to TRBD1. The V segment lost 3 bases and the J segment 6 bases; nucleotides outside the gene matches: 8. The CDR3 runs 16 residues. Germline V gives CDR1 LGHNA, CDR2 YNFKEQ. The CDR3 spells CASSHDGQAANSPLHF. The DNA of the CDR3 is TGTGCCAGCAGCCACGATGGACAGGCCGCTAATTCACCCCTCCACTTT.